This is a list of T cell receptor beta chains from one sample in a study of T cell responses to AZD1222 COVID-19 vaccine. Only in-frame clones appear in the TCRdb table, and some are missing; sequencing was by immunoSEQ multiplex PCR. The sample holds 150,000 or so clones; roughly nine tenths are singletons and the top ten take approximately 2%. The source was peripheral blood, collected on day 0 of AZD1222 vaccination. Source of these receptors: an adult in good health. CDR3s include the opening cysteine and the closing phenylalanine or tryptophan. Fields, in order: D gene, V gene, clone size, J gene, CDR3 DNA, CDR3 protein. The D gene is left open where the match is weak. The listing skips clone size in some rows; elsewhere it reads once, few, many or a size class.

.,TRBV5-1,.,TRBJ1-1,TGCGCCAGCAGCCCGGAGACAGCGGGCACTGAAGCTTTCTTT,CASSPETAGTEAFF
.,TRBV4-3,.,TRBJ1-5,TGCGCCAGCAGCCAAGATCCTCAGGGGTATCAGCCCCAGCATTTT,CASSQDPQGYQPQHF
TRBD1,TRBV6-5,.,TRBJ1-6,TGTGCCAGGGGGGGACAGGGAGATTCACCCCTCCACTTT,CARGGQGDSPLHF
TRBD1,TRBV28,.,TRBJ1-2,TGTGCCAGCAGTCTAACACAGGGGGCGCGATATGGCTACACCTTC,CASSLTQGARYGYTF
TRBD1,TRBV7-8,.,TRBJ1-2,TGTGCCAGCAGCCAAAAGGACAGGGCCTATGGCTACACCTTC,CASSQKDRAYGYTF
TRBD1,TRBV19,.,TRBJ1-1,TGTGCCAGTAGTCCGACAGGGTACACTGAAGCTTTCTTT,CASSPTGYTEAFF
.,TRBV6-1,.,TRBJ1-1,TGTGCCAGCAGACCCGACCTCATGAACACTGAAGCTTTCTTT,CASRPDLMNTEAFF
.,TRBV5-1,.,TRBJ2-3,TGCGCCAGCAGCTTGGTTGCAGGTACAGATACGCAGTATTTT,CASSLVAGTDTQYF
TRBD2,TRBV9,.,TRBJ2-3,TGTGCCAGCAGCCCTAGCGGGGCGGGGGCAGATACGCAGTATTTT,CASSPSGAGADTQYF
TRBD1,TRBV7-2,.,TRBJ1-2,TGTGCCAGCAGCCCCGGGACAGGGGACTATGGCTACACCTTC,CASSPGTGDYGYTF
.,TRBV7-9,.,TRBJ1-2,TGTGCCAGCAGCCACGACAGGAGAGCTAACTATGGCTACACCTTC,CASSHDRRANYGYTF
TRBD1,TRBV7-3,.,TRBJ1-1,TGTGCCAGCAGCTTCACAGGGGCCGGGGGAATACCTTTCTTT,CASSFTGAGGIPFF
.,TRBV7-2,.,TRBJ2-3,TGTGCCAGCAGCTTAAGGCTAGCTGCCACAGATACGCAGTATTTT,CASSLRLAATDTQYF
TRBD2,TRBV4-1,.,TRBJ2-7,TGCGCCAGCAGCCAAGAAGTCCCGGGGGGGCGCGAGCAGTACTTC,CASSQEVPGGREQYF
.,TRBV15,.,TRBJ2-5,TGTGCCACCAGCAGAGATCTGGGGAGGGGGCAGGAGACCCAGTACTTC,CATSRDLGRGQETQYF
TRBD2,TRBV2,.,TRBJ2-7,TGTGCCAGCAGCCGAACTAGCGGGGGGGCAGAGGAGCAGTACTTC,CASSRTSGGAEEQYF
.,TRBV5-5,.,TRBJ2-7,TGTGCCAGCAGCTTGGCCGGGGTTGGGTTTGGACAAGCGGCCTACGAGCAGTACTTC,CASSLAGVGFGQAAYEQYF
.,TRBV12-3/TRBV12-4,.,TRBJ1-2,TGTGCCAGCAGTTTTGGTAACTATGTTGGCTACACCTTC,CASSFGNYVGYTF
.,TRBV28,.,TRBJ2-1,TGTGCCAGCGCTGTTTGGGACAACTCCTACAATGAGCAGTTCTTC,CASAVWDNSYNEQFF
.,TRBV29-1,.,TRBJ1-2,TGCAGCGTTGAAGATCGGGGCGGGACGGGGGTAACTAACTATGGCTACACCTTC,CSVEDRGGTGVTNYGYTF
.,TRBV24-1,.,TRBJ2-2,TGTGCCACCAGTGATTGGGGGGCAACCAACACCGGGGAGCTGTTTTTT,CATSDWGATNTGELFF
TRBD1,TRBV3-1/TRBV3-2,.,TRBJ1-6,TGTGCCAGCAGCCAAGATCAAGGAGGGGGCGAAAATTCACCCCTCCACTTT,CASSQDQGGGENSPLHF
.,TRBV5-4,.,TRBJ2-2,TGTGCCAGCAGCTTGCTTAGGGAAGGGACCGGGGAGCTGTTTTTT,CASSLLREGTGELFF
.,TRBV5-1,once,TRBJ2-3,TGCGCCAGCAGCTTGGATGTTCGGGACACGCAGTATTTT,CASSLDVRDTQYF
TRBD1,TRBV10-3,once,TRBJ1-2,TGTGCCAGCCGGGGACAGGGGGATGGAGGCTACACCTTC,CASRGQGDGGYTF
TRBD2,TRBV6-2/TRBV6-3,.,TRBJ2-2,TGTGCCAGCAGTTACACTAGCGGGGTCCTGAACACCGGGGAGCTGTTTTTT,CASSYTSGVLNTGELFF
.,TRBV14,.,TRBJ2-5,TGTGCCAGCAGCCAAGATACGGTGGCAGGGCGGACCCAGTACTTC,CASSQDTVAGRTQYF
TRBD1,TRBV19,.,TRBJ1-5,TGTGCCAGTACCCCGACAGGGGGCAATCAGCCCCAGCATTTT,CASTPTGGNQPQHF
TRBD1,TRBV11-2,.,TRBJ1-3,TGTGCCAGCAGCTGGGACAGGGGGTCTGGAAACACCATATATTTT,CASSWDRGSGNTIYF
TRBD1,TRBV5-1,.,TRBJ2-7,TGCGCCAGCAGCCAGGCCCGGGGACAGGGAAACTACGAGCAGTACTTC,CASSQARGQGNYEQYF
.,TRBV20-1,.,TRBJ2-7,TGCAGTGCTAGTGGGTCCTCCTACGAGCAGTACTTC,CSASGSSYEQYF
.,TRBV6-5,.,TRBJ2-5,TGTGCCAGCAGGCCGGGAGACCAAGAGACCCAGTACTTC,CASRPGDQETQYF
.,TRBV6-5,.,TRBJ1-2,TGTGCCAGCACTTGGGGCTTGGGCTATGGCTACACCTTC,CASTWGLGYGYTF
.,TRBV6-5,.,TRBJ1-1,TGTGCCAGCCAGGGGTTTAGAGGCTCTGAAGCTTTCTTT,CASQGFRGSEAFF
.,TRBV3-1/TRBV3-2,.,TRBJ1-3,TGTGCCAGCAGCCAAGATATTACACCTGGAAACACCATATATTTT,CASSQDITPGNTIYF
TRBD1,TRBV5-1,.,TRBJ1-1,TGCGCCAGCAGCTTGCCACGACAGGGGGCAGGGGATCGCGCTGAAGCTTTCTTT,CASSLPRQGAGDRAEAFF
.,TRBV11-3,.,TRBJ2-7,TGTGCCAGCAGCTTAGATCGGTTGCAGAGCTACGAGCAGTACTTC,CASSLDRLQSYEQYF
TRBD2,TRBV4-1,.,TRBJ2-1,TGCGCCAGCAGCCTGACTTTGCGAGCGGGGGGAAGCAATGAGCAGTTCTTC,CASSLTLRAGGSNEQFF
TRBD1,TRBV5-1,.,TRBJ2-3,TGCGCCAGCAGCTCAACAGGGGACAAGGACACAGATACGCAGTATTTT,CASSSTGDKDTDTQYF
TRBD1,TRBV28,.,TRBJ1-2,TGTGCCAGCAGCCGAGCGGGGACAGGGGGCAATGGCTACACCTTC,CASSRAGTGGNGYTF
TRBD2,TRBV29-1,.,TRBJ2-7,TGCAGCGTCAAGGGACTAGCGAACTCCTACGAGCAGTACTTC,CSVKGLANSYEQYF
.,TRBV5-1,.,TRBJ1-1,TGCGCCAGCAGCTTGGAAATGAACACTGAAGCTTTCTTT,CASSLEMNTEAFF
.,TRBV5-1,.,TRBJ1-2,TGCGCCAGCAGCTTGGGCCTGGTGGAAGGTGGCTACACCTTC,CASSLGLVEGGYTF
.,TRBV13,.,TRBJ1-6,TGTGCCAGCAGCTTAGTTGCGGGTTTAGGTTCACCCCTCCACTTT,CASSLVAGLGSPLHF
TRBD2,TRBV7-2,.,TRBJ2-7,TGTGCCAGCAGCCGGACTAGCGGGGCCTCCTACGAGCAGTACTTC,CASSRTSGASYEQYF
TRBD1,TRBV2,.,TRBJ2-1,TGTGCCAGCTTCAGGGGGCAGACTTTATACAATGAGCAGTTCTTC,CASFRGQTLYNEQFF
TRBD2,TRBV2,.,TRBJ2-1,TGTGCCAGCAGTGTGAGACTAGCGGCTAGTGAGCAGTTCTTC,CASSVRLAASEQFF
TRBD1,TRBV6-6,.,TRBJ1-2,TGTGCCAGCAGTAGGGACAGGGACGACTATGGCTACACCTTC,CASSRDRDDYGYTF